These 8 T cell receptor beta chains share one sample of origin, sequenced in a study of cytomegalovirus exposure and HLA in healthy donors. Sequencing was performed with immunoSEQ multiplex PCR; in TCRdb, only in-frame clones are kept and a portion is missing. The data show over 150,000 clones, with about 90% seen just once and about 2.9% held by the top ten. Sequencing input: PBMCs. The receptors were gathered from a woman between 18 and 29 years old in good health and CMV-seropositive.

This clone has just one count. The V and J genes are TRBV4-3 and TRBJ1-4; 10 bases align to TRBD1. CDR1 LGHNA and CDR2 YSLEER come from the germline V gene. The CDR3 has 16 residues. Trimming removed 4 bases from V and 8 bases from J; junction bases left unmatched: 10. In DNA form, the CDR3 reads TGCGCCAGCAGCCGGAACGACAGGGGGCCGGGAGAAAAACTGTTTTTT. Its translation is CASSRNDRGPGEKLFF.

This chain's CDR3 is CASSYAQGRPYGYTF. In DNA form, the CDR3 reads TGTGCCAGCAGTTACGCGCAGGGGCGACCGTATGGCTACACCTTC. V gene TRBV6-5 combines with J gene TRBJ1-2, with TRBD1 as a possible D gene (6 bases). The germline V and J ends were trimmed by 2 bases and 5 bases, with 15 bases remaining between them. CDR3 length: 15 amino acids. Germline assignment: CDR1 MNHEY and CDR2 SVGAGI.

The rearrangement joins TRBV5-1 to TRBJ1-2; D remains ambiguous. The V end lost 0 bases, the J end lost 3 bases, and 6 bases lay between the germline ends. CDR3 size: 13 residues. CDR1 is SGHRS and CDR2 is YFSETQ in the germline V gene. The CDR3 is CASSLGQYYGYTF. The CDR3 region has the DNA TGCGCCAGCAGCTTGGGGCAGTACTATGGCTACACCTTC. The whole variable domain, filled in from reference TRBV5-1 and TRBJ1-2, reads KAGVTQTPRYLIKTRGQQVTLSCSPISGHRSVSWYQQTPGQGLQFLFEYFSETQRNKGNFPGRFSGRQFSNSRSEMNVSTLELGDSALYLCASSLGQYYGYTFGSGTRLTVV.

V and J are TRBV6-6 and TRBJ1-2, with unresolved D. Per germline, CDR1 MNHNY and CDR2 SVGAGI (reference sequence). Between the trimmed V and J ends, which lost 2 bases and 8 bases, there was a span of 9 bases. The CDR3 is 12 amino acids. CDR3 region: CASSYRGGGYTF. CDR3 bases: TGTGCCAGCAGTTACCGGGGAGGAGGCTACACCTTC.

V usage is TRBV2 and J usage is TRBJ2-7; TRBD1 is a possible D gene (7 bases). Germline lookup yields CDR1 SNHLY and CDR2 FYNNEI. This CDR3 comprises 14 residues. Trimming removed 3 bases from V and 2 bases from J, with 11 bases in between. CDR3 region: CASSDQGGAYEQYF. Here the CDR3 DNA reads TGTGCCAGCAGTGATCAGGGGGGAGCCTACGAGCAGTACTTC. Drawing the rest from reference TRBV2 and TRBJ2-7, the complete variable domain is EPEVTQTPSHQVTQMGQEVILRCVPISNHLYFYWYRQILGQKVEFLVSFYNNEISEKSEIFDDQFSVERPDGSNFTLKIRSTKLEDSAMYFCASSDQGGAYEQYFGPGTRLTVT.

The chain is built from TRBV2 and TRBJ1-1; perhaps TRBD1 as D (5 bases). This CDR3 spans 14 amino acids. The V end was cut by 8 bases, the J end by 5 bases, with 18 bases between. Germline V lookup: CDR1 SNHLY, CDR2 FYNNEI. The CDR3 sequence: CASDEKGGETEAFF. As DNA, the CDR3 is TGTGCCAGCGACGAAAAAGGAGGGGAAACTGAAGCTTTCTTT.

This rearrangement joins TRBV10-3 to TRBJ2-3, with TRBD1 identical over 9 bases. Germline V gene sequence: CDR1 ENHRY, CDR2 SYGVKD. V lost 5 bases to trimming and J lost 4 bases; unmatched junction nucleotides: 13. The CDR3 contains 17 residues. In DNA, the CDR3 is TGTGCCATCAGTCGACAGGGGGGTGGGCTCAGGTCAGATACGCAGTATTTT. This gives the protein CAISRQGGGLRSDTQYF.

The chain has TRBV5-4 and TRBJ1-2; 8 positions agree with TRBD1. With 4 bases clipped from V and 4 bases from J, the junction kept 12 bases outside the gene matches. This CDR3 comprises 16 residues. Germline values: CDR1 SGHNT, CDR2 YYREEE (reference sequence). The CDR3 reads CASSAMTGTGGYGYTF. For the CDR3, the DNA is TGTGCCAGCAGCGCCATGACAGGGACAGGCGGCTATGGCTACACCTTC.